The present entry profiles one T cell receptor beta chain with its context. Antigen: not known. The data originate from a study of cytomegalovirus exposure and HLA in healthy donors. Points from the study as a whole: In a later analysis, TCR beta V- and J-gene trimming was associated with a missense DCLRE1C variant.

The CDR3 contains 13 residues. Trimming took 4 bases from V and 8 from J, leaving 14 bases between them. Germline V lookup: CDR1 LGHNA, CDR2 YNFKEQ. With 60 Vbeta and 13 Jbeta primers, the PCR was carried out. The protocol was immunoSEQ multiplex PCR, while the TCRdb copy is restricted to in-frame clones and leaves out a portion. This table holds around 200,000 clones, over 70% found once. The chain joins TRBV4-2 to TRBJ1-2, with D unclear. Sequenced: PBMCs. The clonotype originates from a male donor in good health and CMV-seronegative. The CDR3 sequence is CASSPAGSGGYTF. CDR3 in DNA: TGTGCCAGCAGCCCCGCGGGCTCTGGCGGCTACACCTTC.